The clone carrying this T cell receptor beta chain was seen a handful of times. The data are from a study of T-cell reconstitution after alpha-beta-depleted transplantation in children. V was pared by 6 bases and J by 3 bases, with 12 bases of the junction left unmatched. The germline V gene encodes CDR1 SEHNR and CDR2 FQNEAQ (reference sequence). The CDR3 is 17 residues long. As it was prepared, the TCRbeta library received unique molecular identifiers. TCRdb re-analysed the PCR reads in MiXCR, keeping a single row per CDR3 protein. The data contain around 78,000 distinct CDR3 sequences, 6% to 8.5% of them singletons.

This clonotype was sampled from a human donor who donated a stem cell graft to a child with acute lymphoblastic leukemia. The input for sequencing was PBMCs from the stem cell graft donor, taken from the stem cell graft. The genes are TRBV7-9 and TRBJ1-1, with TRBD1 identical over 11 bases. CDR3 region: CASSYSDRGRIYTEAFF. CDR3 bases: TGTGCCAGCAGTTACTCGGACAGGGGGCGGATATACACTGAAGCTTTCTTT.